These 14 T cell receptor beta chains were sequenced from one sample in a study of shared T cell receptors in the human thymus. Some clones are missing from TCRdb's copy, which holds only in-frame ones; the method was immunoSEQ multiplex PCR. The data show 500,000 to 850,000 clones, more than 70% seen once. This sample also appeared in a second study, on human thymus T cells.

Material for sequencing was thymocytes. These receptors were taken from a boy younger than two with a congenital heart defect.

The V gene is TRBV7-9, the J gene TRBJ2-1; TRBD2 aligns across 7 bases. Germline CDR1 SEHNR, CDR2 FQNEAQ (reference sequence). The CDR3 has 16 residues. With 5 bases clipped from V and 8 bases from J, the junction kept 15 bases outside the gene matches. CDR3 nucleotides: TGTGCCAGCAGCCCGGGAGGAGGGCTAGAAGCGGATGAGCAGTTCTTC. Protein: CASSPGGGLEADEQFF.

The chain couples TRBV4-3 to TRBJ2-6; 13 nucleotides line up with TRBD2. The trim removed 5 bases at V and 0 bases at J, leaving 10 bases unmatched. Germline V lookup: CDR1 LGHNA, CDR2 YSLEER. CDR3 length: 20 residues. The DNA for the CDR3 is TGCGCCAGCAGCTCGACTAGCGGGAGGCCACGTCGCTCTGGGGCCAACGTCCTGACTTTC. This encodes CASSSTSGRPRRSGANVLTF.

The chain links TRBV7-2 to TRBJ1-1; D possibly corresponds to TRBD1 (5 bases). The germline CDR1 and CDR2 sequences are SGHTA and FQGNSA. Trimming cost V 2 bases and J 8 bases, with 9 bases left between them. CDR3 size: 12 residues. The CDR3 region is CASSLWGGEAFF. In DNA form, the CDR3 reads TGTGCCAGCAGCTTATGGGGGGGAGAAGCTTTCTTT.

The rearrangement links TRBV4-2 to TRBJ2-2, with 10 bases identical to TRBD2. In germline, CDR1 is LGHNA, CDR2 YNFKEQ. This CDR3 has 17 residues. V shed 2 bases and J 8 bases; nucleotides not matched to a gene: 11. CDR3 DNA sequence: TGTGCCAGCAGCCAACCAAAAGCGGGGGGGCCTAGGGGGGAGCTGTTTTTT. It translates to CASSQPKAGGPRGELFF.

The chain links TRBV28 to TRBJ2-1; 8 bases fit TRBD1. The CDR3 is made up of 19 amino acids. The ends lost 7 bases at V and 0 bases at J; junction bases unmatched: 17. In germline, CDR1 is MDHEN, CDR2 SYDVKM. Written as DNA, the CDR3 is TGTGCCAGCACTTCTCGGGACAGGTTTTTATTAAGCTCCTACAATGAGCAGTTCTTC. Translating it yields CASTSRDRFLLSSYNEQFF. The variable domain in full, completed from reference TRBV28 and TRBJ2-1, reads DVKVTQSSRYLVKRTGEKVFLECVQDMDHENMFWYRQDPGLGLRLIYFSYDVKMKEKGDIPEGYSVSREKKERFSLILESASTNQTSMYLCASTSRDRFLLSSYNEQFFGPGTRLTVL.

The chain combines TRBV19 with TRBJ1-3; 7 bases are shared with TRBD1. Germline-derived CDR1 and CDR2 are LNHDA and SQIVND (reference sequence). Trimming took 7 bases from V and 8 from J; bases not matched to a gene: 17. This CDR3 spans 16 amino acids. The CDR3 reads CASTPSGRQGRDTIYF. The CDR3 DNA reads as TGTGCCAGTACCCCCTCGGGACGACAGGGAAGGGACACCATATATTTT. Full variable domain (missing parts from reference TRBV19 and TRBJ1-3): DGGITQSPKYLFRKEGQNVTLSCEQNLNHDAMYWYRQDPGQGLRLIYYSQIVNDFQKGDIAEGYSVSREKKESFPLTVTSAQKNPTAFYLCASTPSGRQGRDTIYFGEGSWLTVV.

The rearrangement joins TRBV5-4 to TRBJ2-3; 7 bases are shared with TRBD1. The V gene end was trimmed by 3 bases and the J gene end by 4 bases; junction bases not matched to a gene: 11. From germline, CDR1 is SGHNT and CDR2 YYREEE (reference sequence). This CDR3 is 16 amino acids long. This CDR3 is CASSSATDRDADTQYF. The CDR3, as DNA: TGTGCCAGCAGCTCCGCAACCGACAGGGACGCAGATACGCAGTATTTT.

V and J are TRBV5-1 and TRBJ2-1; TRBD2 agrees at 11 bases. From germline, CDR1 is SGHRS and CDR2 YFSETQ. The V and J ends lost 2 bases and 6 bases, in that order; junction bases with no gene match: 7. This CDR3 comprises 16 residues. Here the CDR3 reads CASSLSGLADTNEQFF. The DNA of the CDR3 is TGCGCCAGCAGCTTATCGGGACTAGCGGATACCAATGAGCAGTTCTTC.

For this clone: Compared with germline, one end of the junction differs, possibly owing to a read error. The rearrangement links TRBV28 to TRBJ2-1, with a tentative D call TRBD1 (6 bases). Germline CDR1 MDHEN, CDR2 SYDVKM. This CDR3 region has 12 residues. The CDR3 DNA is TGTGCCAGCAGTTTGTCCGGGACACCGGAGCTCTTC. Translation gives CASSLSGTPELF.

Concerning this clone itself: In the same sample, other DNA sequences code for this CDR3. The chain combines TRBV20-1 with TRBJ1-1, with D unresolved. Deletions cut 6 bases from V and 3 bases from J, with 8 bases between. Germline V gives CDR1 DFQATT, CDR2 SNEGSKA (reference sequence). This CDR3 is built from 11 residues. As DNA, the CDR3 is TGCAGTGCACCGGTTCACACTGAAGCTTTCTTT. This translates into CSAPVHTEAFF.

This clone was recorded only once. The chain recombines TRBV25-1 with TRBJ1-4, with 12 bases aligning to TRBD1. This CDR3 is built from 17 residues. CDR1 and CDR2 (germline): MGHDK, SYGVNS. Trimming took 5 bases from V and 7 from J; bases not matched to a gene: 11. The CDR3 bases are TGTGCCAGCAGTTCTGCCGGGACAGGGGGCGCAGGTGAAAAACTGTTTTTT. Encoded protein: CASSSAGTGGAGEKLFF.

The rearrangement uses TRBV4-3 and TRBJ2-7; D perhaps matches TRBD1 (5 bases). V was cut by 1 base and J by 3 bases, with 13 bases left in between. Germline CDR1 LGHNA, CDR2 YSLEER. The CDR3 totals 15 residues. Here the CDR3 DNA reads TGCGCCAGCAGCCAAGGACTGCAGGGTTTCTACGAGCAGTACTTC. It specifies CASSQGLQGFYEQYF.

The V and J genes are TRBV7-6 and TRBJ1-2; no firm D call. V was pared by 1 base and J by 2 bases, with 5 bases between. There are 13 residues in the CDR3. Germline V gene data show CDR1 as SGHVS and CDR2 as FNYEAQ. Written as DNA, the CDR3 is TGTGCCAGCAGCTTAGGAGGGAACTATGGCTACACCTTC. Protein product: CASSLGGNYGYTF.

This sequence joins TRBV19 and TRBJ2-2; D gene ambiguous. Germline V gene lookup returns CDR1 LNHDA and CDR2 SQIVND (reference sequence). Trimming stripped 7 bases from V and 5 bases from J, with 8 bases between. CDR3 length: 12 amino acids. CDR3 in amino acids: CASKRVTGELFF. DNA of the CDR3: TGTGCCAGTAAGCGCGTGACCGGGGAGCTGTTTTTT.